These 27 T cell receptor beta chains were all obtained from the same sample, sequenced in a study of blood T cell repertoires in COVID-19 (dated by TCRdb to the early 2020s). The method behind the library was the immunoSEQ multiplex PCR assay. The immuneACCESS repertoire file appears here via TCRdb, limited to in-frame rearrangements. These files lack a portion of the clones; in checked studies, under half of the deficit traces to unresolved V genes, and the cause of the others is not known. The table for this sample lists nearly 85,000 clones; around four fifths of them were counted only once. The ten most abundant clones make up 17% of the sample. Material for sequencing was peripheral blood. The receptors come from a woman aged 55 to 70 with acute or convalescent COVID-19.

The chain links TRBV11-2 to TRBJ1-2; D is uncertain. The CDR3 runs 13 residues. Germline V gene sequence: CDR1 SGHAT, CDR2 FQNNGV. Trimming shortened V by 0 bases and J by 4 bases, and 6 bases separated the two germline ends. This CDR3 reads CASSLDRTYGYTF. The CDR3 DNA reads TGTGCCAGCAGCTTAGACAGAACCTATGGCTACACCTTC.

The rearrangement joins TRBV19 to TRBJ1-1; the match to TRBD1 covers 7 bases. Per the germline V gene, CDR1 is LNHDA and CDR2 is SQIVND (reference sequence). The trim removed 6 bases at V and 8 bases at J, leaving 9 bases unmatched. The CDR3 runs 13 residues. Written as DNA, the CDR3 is TGTGCCAGTAGCCACTCCCCGGACAGGGAAGCTTTCTTT. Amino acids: CASSHSPDREAFF.

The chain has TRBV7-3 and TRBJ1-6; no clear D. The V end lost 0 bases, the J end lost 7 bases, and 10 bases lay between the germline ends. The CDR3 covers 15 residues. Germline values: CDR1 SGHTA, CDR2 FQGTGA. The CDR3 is CASSLTGQLNSPLHF. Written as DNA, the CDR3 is TGTGCCAGCAGCTTAACGGGCCAGCTGAATTCACCCCTCCACTTT.

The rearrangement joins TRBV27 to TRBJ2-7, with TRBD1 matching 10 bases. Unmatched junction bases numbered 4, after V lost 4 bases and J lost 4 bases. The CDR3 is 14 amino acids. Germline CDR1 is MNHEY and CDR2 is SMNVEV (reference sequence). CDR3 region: CASSSRQGAYEQYF. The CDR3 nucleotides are TGTGCCAGCAGTTCTCGACAGGGGGCATACGAGCAGTACTTC.

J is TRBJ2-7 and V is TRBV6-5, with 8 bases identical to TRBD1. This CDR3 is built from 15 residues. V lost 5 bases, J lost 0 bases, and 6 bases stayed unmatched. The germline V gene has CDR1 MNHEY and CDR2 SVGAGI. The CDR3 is CASSIGQGSSYEQYF. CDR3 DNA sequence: TGTGCCAGCAGTATAGGACAGGGTAGCTCCTACGAGCAGTACTTC.

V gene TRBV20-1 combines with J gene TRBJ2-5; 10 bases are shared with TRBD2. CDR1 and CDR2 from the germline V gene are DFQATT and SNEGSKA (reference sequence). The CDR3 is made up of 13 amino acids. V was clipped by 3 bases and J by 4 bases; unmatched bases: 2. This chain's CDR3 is CSASLAGAETQYF. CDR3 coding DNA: TGCAGTGCTAGTCTAGCGGGAGCAGAGACCCAGTACTTC.

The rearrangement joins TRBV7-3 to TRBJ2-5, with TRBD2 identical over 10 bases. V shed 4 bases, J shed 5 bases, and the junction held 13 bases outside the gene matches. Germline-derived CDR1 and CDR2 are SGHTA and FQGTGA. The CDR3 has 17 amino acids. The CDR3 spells CASSSSAGSGGFETQYF. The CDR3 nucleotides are TGTGCCAGCAGCTCTAGTGCTGGTAGCGGGGGGTTTGAGACCCAGTACTTC.

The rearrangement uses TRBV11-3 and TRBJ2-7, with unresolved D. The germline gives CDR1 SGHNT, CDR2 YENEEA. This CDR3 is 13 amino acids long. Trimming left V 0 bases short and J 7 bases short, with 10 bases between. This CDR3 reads CASSLEPPVEQYF. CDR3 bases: TGTGCCAGCAGCTTAGAACCGCCGGTAGAGCAGTACTTC.

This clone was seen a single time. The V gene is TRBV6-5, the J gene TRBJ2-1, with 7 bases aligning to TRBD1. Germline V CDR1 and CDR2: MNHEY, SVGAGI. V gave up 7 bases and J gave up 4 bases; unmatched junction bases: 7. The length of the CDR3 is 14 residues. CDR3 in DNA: TGTGCCAGCACCTCGACAGGGTTTTACAATGAGCAGTTCTTC. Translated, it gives CASTSTGFYNEQFF.

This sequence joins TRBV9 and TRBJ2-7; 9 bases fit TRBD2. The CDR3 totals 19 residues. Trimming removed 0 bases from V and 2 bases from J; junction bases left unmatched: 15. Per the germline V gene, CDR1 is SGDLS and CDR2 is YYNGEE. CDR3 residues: CASSVVRQGSSGMAYEQYF. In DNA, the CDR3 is TGTGCCAGCAGCGTAGTGCGGCAGGGTTCTAGCGGGATGGCCTACGAGCAGTACTTC. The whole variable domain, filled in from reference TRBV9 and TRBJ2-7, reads DSGVTQTPKHLITATGQRVTLRCSPRSGDLSVYWYQQSLDQGLQFLIQYYNGEERAKGNILERFSAQQFPDLHSELNLSSLELGDSALYFCASSVVRQGSSGMAYEQYFGPGTRLTVT.

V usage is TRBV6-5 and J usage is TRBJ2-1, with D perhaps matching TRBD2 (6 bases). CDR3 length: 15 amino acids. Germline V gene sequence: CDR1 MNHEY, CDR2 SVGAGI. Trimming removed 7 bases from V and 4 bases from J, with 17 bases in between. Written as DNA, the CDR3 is TGTGCCAGCACCTCCGGGGGACTTCTATACAATGAGCAGTTCTTC. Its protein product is CASTSGGLLYNEQFF.

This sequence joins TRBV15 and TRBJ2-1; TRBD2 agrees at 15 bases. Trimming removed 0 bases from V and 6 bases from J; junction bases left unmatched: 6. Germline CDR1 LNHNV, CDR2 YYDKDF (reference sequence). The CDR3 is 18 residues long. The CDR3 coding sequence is TGTGCCACCAGCAGAGATCGTTCGGGACTAGCGGGGGGCAATGAGCAGTTCTTC. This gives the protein CATSRDRSGLAGGNEQFF.

The CDR3 DNA sequence: TGTGCCAGCAGCATCAGGGTTTTAGGGAATGAAAAACTGTTTTTT. Encoded protein: CASSIRVLGNEKLFF. The chain recombines TRBV5-5 with TRBJ1-4; tentative D call: TRBD1 (5 bases). The germline gives CDR1 SGHKS, CDR2 YYEKEE (reference sequence). The CDR3 contains 15 residues. Deletions cut 4 bases from V and 5 bases from J, with 15 bases between.

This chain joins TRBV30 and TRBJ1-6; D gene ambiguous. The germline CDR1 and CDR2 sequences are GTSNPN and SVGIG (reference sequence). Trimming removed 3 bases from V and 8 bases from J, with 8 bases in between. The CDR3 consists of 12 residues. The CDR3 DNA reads TGTGCCTGGAGCCCCGGGTATTCACCCCTCCACTTT. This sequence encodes CAWSPGYSPLHF.

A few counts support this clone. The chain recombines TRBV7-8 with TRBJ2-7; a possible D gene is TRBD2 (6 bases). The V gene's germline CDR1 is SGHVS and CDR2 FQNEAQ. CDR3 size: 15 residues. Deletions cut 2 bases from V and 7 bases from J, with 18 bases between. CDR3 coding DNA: TGTGCCAGCAGCTTACGCCCGGGACTCCTCGGGGAGCAGTACTTC. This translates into CASSLRPGLLGEQYF. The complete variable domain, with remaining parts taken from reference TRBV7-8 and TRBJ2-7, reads GAGVSQSPRYKVAKRGQDVALRCDPISGHVSLFWYQQALGQGPEFLTYFQNEAQLDKSGLPSDRFFAERPEGSVSTLKIQRTQQEDSAVYLCASSLRPGLLGEQYFGPGTRLTVT.

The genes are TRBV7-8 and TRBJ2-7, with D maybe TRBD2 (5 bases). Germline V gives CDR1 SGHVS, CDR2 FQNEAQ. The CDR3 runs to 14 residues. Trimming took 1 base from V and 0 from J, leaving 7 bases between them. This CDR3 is CASSLGLASYEQYF. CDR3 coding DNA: TGTGCCAGCAGCTTAGGTCTAGCCTCCTACGAGCAGTACTTC.

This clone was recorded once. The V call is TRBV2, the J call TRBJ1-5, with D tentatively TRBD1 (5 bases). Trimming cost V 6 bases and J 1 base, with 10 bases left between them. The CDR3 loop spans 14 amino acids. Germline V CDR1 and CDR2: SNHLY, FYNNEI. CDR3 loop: CASSSGLSNQPQHF. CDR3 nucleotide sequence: TGTGCCAGCAGCTCAGGGCTGAGCAATCAGCCCCAGCATTTT.

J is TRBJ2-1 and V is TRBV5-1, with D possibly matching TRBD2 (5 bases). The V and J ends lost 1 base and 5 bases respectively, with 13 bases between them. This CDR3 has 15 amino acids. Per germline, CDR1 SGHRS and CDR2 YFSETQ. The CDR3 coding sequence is TGCGCCAGCAGCTTGCTAGCTAGTGGAGACAATGAGCAGTTCTTC. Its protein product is CASSLLASGDNEQFF.

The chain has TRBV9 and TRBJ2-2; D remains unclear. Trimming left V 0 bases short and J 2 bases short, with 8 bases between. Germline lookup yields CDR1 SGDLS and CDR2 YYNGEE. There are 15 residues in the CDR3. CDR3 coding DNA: TGTGCCAGCAGCGTAGCTCAGTTAAACACCGGGGAGCTGTTTTTT. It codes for CASSVAQLNTGELFF.

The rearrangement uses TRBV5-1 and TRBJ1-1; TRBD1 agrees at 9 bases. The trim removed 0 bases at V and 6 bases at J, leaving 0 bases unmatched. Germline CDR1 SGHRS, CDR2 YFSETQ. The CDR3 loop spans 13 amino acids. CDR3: CASSLGQGAEAFF. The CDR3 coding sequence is TGCGCCAGCAGCTTGGGACAGGGGGCTGAAGCTTTCTTT.

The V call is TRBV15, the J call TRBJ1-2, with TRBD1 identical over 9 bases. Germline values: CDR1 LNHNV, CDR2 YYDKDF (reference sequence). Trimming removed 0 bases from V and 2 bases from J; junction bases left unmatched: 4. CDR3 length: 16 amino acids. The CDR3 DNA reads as TGTGCCACCAGCAGAGACCGGGACAGGGTCAACTATGGCTACACCTTC. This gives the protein CATSRDRDRVNYGYTF.

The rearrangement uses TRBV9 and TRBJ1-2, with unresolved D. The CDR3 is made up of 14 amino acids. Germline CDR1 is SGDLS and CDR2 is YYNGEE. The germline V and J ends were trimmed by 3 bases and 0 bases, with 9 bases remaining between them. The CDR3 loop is CASSAQLANYGYTF. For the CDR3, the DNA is TGTGCCAGCAGCGCGCAATTAGCTAACTATGGCTACACCTTC. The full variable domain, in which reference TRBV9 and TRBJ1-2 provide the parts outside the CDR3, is DSGVTQTPKHLITATGQRVTLRCSPRSGDLSVYWYQQSLDQGLQFLIQYYNGEERAKGNILERFSAQQFPDLHSELNLSSLELGDSALYFCASSAQLANYGYTFGSGTRLTVV.

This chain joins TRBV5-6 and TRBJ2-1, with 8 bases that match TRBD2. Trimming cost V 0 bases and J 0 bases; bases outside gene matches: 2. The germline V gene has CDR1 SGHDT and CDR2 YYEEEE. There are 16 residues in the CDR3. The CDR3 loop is CASSLVLAASYNEQFF. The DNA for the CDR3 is TGTGCCAGCAGCTTGGTACTAGCGGCCTCCTACAATGAGCAGTTCTTC.

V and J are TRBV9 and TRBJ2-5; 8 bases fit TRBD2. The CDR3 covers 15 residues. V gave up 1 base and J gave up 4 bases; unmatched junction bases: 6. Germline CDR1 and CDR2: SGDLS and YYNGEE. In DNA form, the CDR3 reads TGTGCCAGCAGCGTAAAAGCGGGGGAGCGAGAGACCCAGTACTTC. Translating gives CASSVKAGERETQYF.

CDR3 sequence (DNA): TGTGCCAGCAGCGCGCGGGGGGATCAAGAGACCCAGTACTTC. As protein: CASSARGDQETQYF. The chain combines TRBV7-2 with TRBJ2-5, with TRBD2 matching over 8 bases. This CDR3 is 14 amino acids long. With V trimmed by 5 bases and J by 2 bases, 4 bases remained unmatched. Per germline, CDR1 SGHTA and CDR2 FQGNSA.

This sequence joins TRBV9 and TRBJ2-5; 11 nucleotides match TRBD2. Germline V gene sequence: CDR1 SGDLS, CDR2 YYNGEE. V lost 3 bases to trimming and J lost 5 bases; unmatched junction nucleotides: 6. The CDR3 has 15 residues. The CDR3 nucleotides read TGTGCCAGCAGCGGAAGACTAGCGGGGTGGGAGACCCAGTACTTC. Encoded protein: CASSGRLAGWETQYF.

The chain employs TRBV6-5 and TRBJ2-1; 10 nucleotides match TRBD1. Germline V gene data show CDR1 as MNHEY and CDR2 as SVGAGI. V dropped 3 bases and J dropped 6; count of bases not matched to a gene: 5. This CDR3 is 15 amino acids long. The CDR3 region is CASSYYGTGVNEQFF. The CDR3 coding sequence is TGTGCCAGCAGTTATTATGGGACAGGGGTCAATGAGCAGTTCTTC.